A selection of T cell receptor beta chains follows, all from one sample in a study of early T cells in non-severe SARS-CoV-2 infection. TCRdb re-called the 5' RACE reads through MiXCR, storing one row per CDR3 protein. There are under 70,000 distinct CDR3 sequences in the sample; 7.7% occur only once, and roughly 10% lies in the top ten. The sequenced sample was whole blood, obtained at baseline. The receptors here all came from an adult who was a healthcare worker with PCR-confirmed SARS-CoV-2 infection or an uninfected control (not recorded which). The CDR3 runs from the conserved cysteine through the conserved F or W. Each record gives: clone size, V gene, D gene, J gene, CDR3 protein, CDR3 DNA. A D gene is named only where the DNA matches it firmly. Not every row has a clone size; where given, it reads once, few, many or a size class.

size: -
V: TRBV5-1
D: TRBD2
J: TRBJ2-5
CDR3: CASSFGAGGGETQYF
DNA: TGCGCCAGCAGCTTCGGAGCGGGAGGCGGGGAGACCCAGTACTTC

size: few
V: TRBV28
D: TRBD2
J: TRBJ2-3
CDR3: CASSSNSGLGTDTQYF
DNA: TGTGCCAGCAGTTCCAACTCGGGACTAGGTACAGATACGCAGTATTTT

size: -
V: TRBV11-1
D: TRBD2
J: TRBJ2-5
CDR3: CASTSSGIGETQYF
DNA: TGTGCCAGCACCTCTAGCGGGATAGGAGAGACCCAGTACTTC

size: -
V: TRBV7-3
D: -
J: TRBJ2-3
CDR3: CASSLIGDRVTDTQYF
DNA: TGTGCCAGCAGCTTAATCGGGGACCGAGTCACAGATACGCAGTATTTT

size: -
V: TRBV2
D: -
J: TRBJ2-7
CDR3: CASSEQTTIYEQYF
DNA: TGTGCCAGCAGTGAACAGACTACTATCTACGAGCAGTACTTC

size: few
V: TRBV4-1
D: -
J: TRBJ1-5
CDR3: CASSSWTGQPQHF
DNA: TGCGCCAGCAGCTCATGGACCGGGCAGCCCCAGCATTTT

size: -
V: TRBV7-6
D: TRBD1
J: TRBJ2-3
CDR3: CASSLNRDRRTDTQYF
DNA: TGTGCCAGCAGCTTAAACCGGGACAGGCGCACAGATACGCAGTATTTT

size: few
V: TRBV6-1
D: -
J: TRBJ1-5
CDR3: CASSGLASSNQPQHF
DNA: TGTGCCAGCAGTGGGTTGGCCAGCAGCAATCAGCCCCAGCATTTT

size: few
V: TRBV9
D: -
J: TRBJ1-1
CDR3: CASSVSAEANTEAFF
DNA: TGTGCCAGCAGCGTCTCCGCGGAAGCGAACACTGAAGCTTTCTTT

size: -
V: TRBV7-6
D: -
J: TRBJ2-6
CDR3: CASSPGAAGANVLTF
DNA: TGTGCCAGCAGTCCAGGGGCGGCTGGGGCCAACGTCCTGACTTTC

size: few
V: TRBV4-1
D: -
J: TRBJ2-6
CDR3: CASSQGDRRSGANVLTF
DNA: TGCGCCAGCAGCCAAGGAGACAGACGTTCTGGGGCCAACGTCCTGACTTTC

size: many
V: TRBV7-9
D: -
J: TRBJ2-7
CDR3: CASPWPYEQYF
DNA: TGTGCCAGCCCCTGGCCCTACGAGCAGTACTTC

size: -
V: TRBV28
D: -
J: TRBJ1-5
CDR3: CASTLDGGNQPQHF
DNA: TGTGCCAGCACCCTAGACGGCGGCAATCAGCCCCAGCATTTT

size: many
V: TRBV11-2
D: TRBD2
J: TRBJ2-7
CDR3: CASSLGTSGMGEQYF
DNA: TGTGCCAGCAGCTTAGGGACTAGCGGGATGGGTGAGCAGTACTTC

size: many
V: TRBV28
D: TRBD2
J: TRBJ2-7
CDR3: CASTSPALAETYEQYF
DNA: TGTGCCAGCACCTCTCCCGCACTAGCGGAGACCTACGAGCAGTACTTC

size: -
V: TRBV27
D: TRBD1
J: TRBJ2-2
CDR3: CASSPAGQVNTGELFF
DNA: TGTGCCAGCAGTCCGGCAGGACAGGTGAACACCGGGGAGCTGTTTTTT

size: many
V: TRBV12-3/TRBV12-4
D: -
J: TRBJ2-5
CDR3: CASSLPVHLFGETQYF
DNA: TGTGCCAGCAGTTTACCGGTCCATCTGTTCGGGGAGACCCAGTACTTC

size: -
V: TRBV9
D: -
J: TRBJ2-3
CDR3: CASSATSIHTDTQYF
DNA: TGTGCCAGCAGCGCCACTAGCATCCACACAGATACGCAGTATTTT

size: many
V: TRBV6-6
D: -
J: TRBJ1-5
CDR3: CASSWVQGNYHF
DNA: TGTGCCAGCAGCTGGGTTCAGGGGAATTATCATTTT

size: many
V: TRBV28
D: -
J: TRBJ2-5
CDR3: CASSQTRAGVETQYF
DNA: TGTGCCAGCAGCCAGACACGTGCTGGCGTCGAGACCCAGTACTTC

size: few
V: TRBV5-1
D: -
J: TRBJ2-7
CDR3: CASSLVYGGYEQYF
DNA: TGCGCCAGCAGCTTGGTGTACGGAGGATACGAGCAGTACTTC

size: few
V: TRBV7-9
D: -
J: TRBJ2-1
CDR3: CASSPTLEKLDYNEQFF
DNA: TGTGCCAGCAGCCCTACATTAGAAAAACTAGACTACAATGAGCAGTTCTTC

size: -
V: TRBV29-1
D: -
J: TRBJ2-1
CDR3: CSVVVNNEQFF
DNA: TGCAGCGTTGTAGTGAACAATGAGCAGTTCTTC

size: many
V: TRBV10-1
D: -
J: TRBJ2-1
CDR3: CASAATSEYNEQFF
DNA: TGCGCCAGCGCGGCGACTAGTGAGTACAATGAGCAGTTCTTC

size: -
V: TRBV2
D: TRBD2
J: TRBJ2-5
CDR3: CAGRTSGKQETQYF
DNA: TGTGCCGGAAGGACTAGCGGGAAGCAAGAGACCCAGTACTTC

size: many
V: TRBV28
D: -
J: TRBJ2-5
CDR3: CASTEPGTPYQETQYF
DNA: TGTGCCAGCACCGAACCCGGGACACCCTACCAAGAGACCCAGTACTTC

size: many
V: TRBV27
D: -
J: TRBJ1-1
CDR3: CASSLPGNTEAFF
DNA: TGTGCCAGCAGTTTGCCGGGGAACACTGAAGCTTTCTTT

size: -
V: TRBV29-1
D: -
J: TRBJ2-5
CDR3: CSVPKAQYF
DNA: TGCAGCGTCCCAAAGGCCCAGTACTTC

size: -
V: TRBV7-9
D: -
J: TRBJ2-1
CDR3: CASSLEIGPNEQFF
DNA: TGTGCCAGCAGCTTAGAGATAGGACCCAATGAGCAGTTCTTC

size: -
V: TRBV20-1
D: -
J: TRBJ2-2
CDR3: CSARDLVTGELFF
DNA: TGCAGTGCTAGAGATTTAGTTACTGGGGAGCTGTTTTTT

size: few
V: TRBV27
D: TRBD1
J: TRBJ1-2
CDR3: CASTRPGTDYGYTF
DNA: TGTGCCAGCACTAGGCCGGGGACAGACTATGGCTACACCTTC

size: many
V: TRBV5-1
D: TRBD2
J: TRBJ2-1
CDR3: CASSGGGRGNEQFF
DNA: TGCGCCAGCAGCGGGGGCGGGAGGGGCAATGAGCAGTTCTTC

size: -
V: TRBV5-6
D: -
J: TRBJ1-2
CDR3: CASSLGGVPNYGYTF
DNA: TGTGCCAGCAGCTTGGGAGGAGTCCCTAACTATGGCTACACCTTC

size: -
V: TRBV7-9
D: TRBD2
J: TRBJ2-2
CDR3: CASSSRRSREGRTGELFF
DNA: TGTGCCAGCAGCTCGCGGAGGTCGCGGGAGGGGCGAACCGGGGAGCTGTTTTTT

size: -
V: TRBV28
D: TRBD1
J: TRBJ2-1
CDR3: CASSRGTGGSYNEQFF
DNA: TGTGCCAGCAGTCGGGGAACAGGGGGCTCCTACAATGAGCAGTTCTTC

size: many
V: TRBV6-5
D: -
J: TRBJ1-4
CDR3: CASSYSGPNSGEKLFF
DNA: TGTGCCAGCAGTTACTCGGGCCCCAACTCCGGTGAAAAACTGTTTTTT